This TCR beta chain was observed in a study of T-cell reconstitution after alpha-beta-depleted transplantation in children. Preparation of the TCRbeta library was carried out with unique molecular identifiers. TCRdb processed the PCR reads anew with MiXCR; each CDR3 protein has one entry. The sample shows some 500,000 distinct CDR3 sequences, around 20% of them seen only once. The CDR3 sequence is 15 residues long. Germline values: CDR1 SEHNR, CDR2 FQNEAQ (reference sequence). The V gene lost 2 bases and the J gene lost 10 bases, with 15 bases spanning the gap. This chain uses TRBV7-9 with TRBJ1-6; D is unresolved. The TCR was taken from a human donor who donated a stem cell graft to a child with acute lymphoblastic leukemia. The input for sequencing was PBMCs from the stem cell graft donor, taken from the stem cell graft. The CDR3 DNA is TGTGCCAGCAGCTTACGGCCAGGACCTATCTCACCCCTCCACTTT. It codes for CASSLRPGPISPLHF.